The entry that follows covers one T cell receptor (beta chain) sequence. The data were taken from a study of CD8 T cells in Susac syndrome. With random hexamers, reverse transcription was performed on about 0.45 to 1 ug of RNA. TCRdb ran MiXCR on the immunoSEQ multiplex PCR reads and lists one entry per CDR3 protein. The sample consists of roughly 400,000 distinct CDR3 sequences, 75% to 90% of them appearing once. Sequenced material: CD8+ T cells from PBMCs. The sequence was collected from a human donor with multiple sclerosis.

CDR3 DNA: TGTGCCAGCAGTGACGAAGGGAGCACGGCCTATGGCTACACCTTC. Translated: CASSDEGSTAYGYTF. The chain employs TRBV12-3 or TRBV12-4 and TRBJ1-2; D remains unclear. Trimming removed 5 bases from V and 4 bases from J, with 17 bases in between. CDR3 length equals 15 residues.